Listed below are T cell receptor beta chains from one sample, sequenced in a study of cytomegalovirus exposure and HLA in healthy donors. The method was immunoSEQ multiplex PCR; TCRdb's version includes in-frame clones alone and lacks a portion of them. The sample contains 120,000 or so clones, less than 85% of which appear only once. The sequenced sample was PBMCs. The receptor source for this set is a man aged 25 to 40 in good health and CMV-seropositive. Each CDR3 is given with its conserved first and last residue. A D gene is named only where the DNA matches it firmly. Expanded clones are given a class, and other clones once, few, many or no size at all.

once	TRBV2	TRBJ2-5	NA	TGTGCCAGCAGTGAAGGGAGGGGGACCCAGTACTTC	CASSEGRGTQYF
NA	TRBV29-1	TRBJ2-3	TRBD2	TGCAGCGTTGAGACCTCTAGCGGGGGGGTGGATACGCAGTATTTT	CSVETSSGGVDTQYF
NA	TRBV30	TRBJ2-7	NA	TGTGCCTGGAGAAAAGGGGGTCTCTACGAGCAGTACTTC	CAWRKGGLYEQYF
few	TRBV9	TRBJ2-1	TRBD2	TGTGCCAGCAGCGTAGGGGGGACTAGCGATGAGCAGTTCTTC	CASSVGGTSDEQFF
NA	TRBV9	TRBJ1-2	NA	TGTGCCAGCAGCCCTCGACAGGAGGCCCCCTATGGCTACACCTTC	CASSPRQEAPYGYTF
few	TRBV7-2	TRBJ2-3	NA	TGTGCCAGCAGTCCCCCCGGGGGATGGGATACGCAGTATTTT	CASSPPGGWDTQYF
NA	TRBV2	TRBJ2-3	TRBD1	TGTGCCAGCAGTCAGGGACAGGGAACAGATACGCAGTATTTT	CASSQGQGTDTQYF
NA	TRBV19	TRBJ2-1	TRBD1	TGTGCCAGTAGTGAAACAGGGGGCGCGGGTAATGAGCAGTTCTTC	CASSETGGAGNEQFF
NA	TRBV6-5	TRBJ2-7	TRBD1	TGTGCCAGCAGTTTTACTGGACAGGAGCCCTACGAGCAGTACTTC	CASSFTGQEPYEQYF
NA	TRBV21-1	TRBJ1-1	NA	TGTGCCAGTACCGGAGTAGGCACTGAAGCTTTCTTT	CASTGVGTEAFF